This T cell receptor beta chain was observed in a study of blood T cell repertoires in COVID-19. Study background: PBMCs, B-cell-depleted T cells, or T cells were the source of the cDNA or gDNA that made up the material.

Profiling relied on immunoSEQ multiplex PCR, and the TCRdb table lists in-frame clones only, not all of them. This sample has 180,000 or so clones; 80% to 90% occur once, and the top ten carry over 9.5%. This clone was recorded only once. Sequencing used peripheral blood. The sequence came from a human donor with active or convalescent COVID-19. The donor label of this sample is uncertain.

CDR3 DNA sequence: TGTGCCAGCAGCCATGGAGGGGCGGACGAGCAGTACTTC. Translated: CASSHGGADEQYF. The gene calls are TRBV3-1 (or the pseudogene TRBV3-2) and TRBJ2-7; maybe TRBD2 (6 bases). The CDR3 loop spans 13 amino acids. V was trimmed by 3 bases and J by 5 bases, leaving 11 bases between them. Looked up from germline, CDR1 is LGHDT and CDR2 is YNNKEL (reference sequence).